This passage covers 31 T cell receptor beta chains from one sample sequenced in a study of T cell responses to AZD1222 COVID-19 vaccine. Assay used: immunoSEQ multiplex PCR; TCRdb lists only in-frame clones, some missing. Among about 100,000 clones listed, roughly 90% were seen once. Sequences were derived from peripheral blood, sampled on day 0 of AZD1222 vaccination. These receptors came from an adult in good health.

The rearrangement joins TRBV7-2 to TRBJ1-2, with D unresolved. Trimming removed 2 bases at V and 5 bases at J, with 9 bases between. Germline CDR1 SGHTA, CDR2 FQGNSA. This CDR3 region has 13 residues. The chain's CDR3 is CASSLITHYGYTF. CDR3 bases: TGTGCCAGCAGCTTAATCACCCATTATGGCTACACCTTC.

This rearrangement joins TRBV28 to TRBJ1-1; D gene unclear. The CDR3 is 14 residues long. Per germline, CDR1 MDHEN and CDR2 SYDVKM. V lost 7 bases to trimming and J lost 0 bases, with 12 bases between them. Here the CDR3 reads CASNILNLNTEAFF. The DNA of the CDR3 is TGTGCCAGCAACATACTGAATTTGAACACTGAAGCTTTCTTT.

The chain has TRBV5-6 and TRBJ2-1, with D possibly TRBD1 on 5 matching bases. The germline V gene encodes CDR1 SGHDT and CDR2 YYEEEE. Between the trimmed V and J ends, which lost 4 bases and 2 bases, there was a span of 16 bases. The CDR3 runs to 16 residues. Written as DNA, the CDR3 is TGTGCCAGCAGCCGGATCCGAGACAGTCCCTACAATGAGCAGTTCTTC. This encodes CASSRIRDSPYNEQFF.

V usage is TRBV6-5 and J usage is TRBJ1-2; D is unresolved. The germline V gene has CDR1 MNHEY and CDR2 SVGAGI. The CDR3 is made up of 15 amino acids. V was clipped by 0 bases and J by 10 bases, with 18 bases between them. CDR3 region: CASSYSRGRPKDYTF. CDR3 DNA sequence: TGTGCCAGCAGTTACTCGAGAGGCAGGCCTAAGGACTACACCTTC.

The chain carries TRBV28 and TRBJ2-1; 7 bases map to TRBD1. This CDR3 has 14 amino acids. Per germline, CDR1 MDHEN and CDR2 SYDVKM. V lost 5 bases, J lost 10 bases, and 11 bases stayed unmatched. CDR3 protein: CASSILTGLDEQFF. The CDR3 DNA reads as TGTGCCAGCAGTATCTTGACAGGGCTAGACGAGCAGTTCTTC. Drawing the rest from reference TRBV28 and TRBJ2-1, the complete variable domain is DVKVTQSSRYLVKRTGEKVFLECVQDMDHENMFWYRQDPGLGLRLIYFSYDVKMKEKGDIPEGYSVSREKKERFSLILESASTNQTSMYLCASSILTGLDEQFFGPGTRLTVL.

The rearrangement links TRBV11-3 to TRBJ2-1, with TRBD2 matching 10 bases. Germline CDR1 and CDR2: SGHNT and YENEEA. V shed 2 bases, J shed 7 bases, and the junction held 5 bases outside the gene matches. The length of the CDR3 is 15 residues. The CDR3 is CASSLQAGGRNEQFF. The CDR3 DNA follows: TGTGCCAGCAGCTTACAAGCGGGAGGGCGGAATGAGCAGTTCTTC.

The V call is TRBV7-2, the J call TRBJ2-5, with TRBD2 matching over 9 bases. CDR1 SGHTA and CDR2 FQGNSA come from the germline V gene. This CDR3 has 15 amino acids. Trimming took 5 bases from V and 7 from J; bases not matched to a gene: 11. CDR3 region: CASSQILAGGRTQYF. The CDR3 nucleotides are TGTGCCAGCAGCCAAATCCTGGCGGGAGGGAGGACCCAGTACTTC.

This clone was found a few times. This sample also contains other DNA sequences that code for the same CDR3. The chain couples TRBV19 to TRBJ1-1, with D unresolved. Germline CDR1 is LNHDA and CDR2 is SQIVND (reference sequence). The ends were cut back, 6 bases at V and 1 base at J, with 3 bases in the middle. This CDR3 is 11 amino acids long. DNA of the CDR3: TGTGCCAGTAGGACGAACACTGAAGCTTTCTTT. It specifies CASRTNTEAFF.

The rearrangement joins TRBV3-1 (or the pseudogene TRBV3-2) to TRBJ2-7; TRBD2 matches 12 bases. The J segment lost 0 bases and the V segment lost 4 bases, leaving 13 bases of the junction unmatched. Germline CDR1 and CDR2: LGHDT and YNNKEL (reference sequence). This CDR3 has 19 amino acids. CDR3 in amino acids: CASSRGVLAGGRSSYEQYF. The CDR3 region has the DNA TGTGCCAGCAGCCGAGGGGTCCTAGCGGGAGGGAGGAGCTCCTACGAGCAGTACTTC.

The CDR3 nucleotides are TGTGCCAGCAGCAAGAGGACAGGGGGGGAGGAAAAACTGTTTTTT. Its translation: CASSKRTGGEEKLFF. The gene calls are TRBV3-1 (or the pseudogene TRBV3-2) and TRBJ1-4; 10 bases agree with TRBD1. The trim removed 5 bases at V and 8 bases at J, leaving 8 bases unmatched. Germline V gene data show CDR1 as LGHDT and CDR2 as YNNKEL (reference sequence). The CDR3 runs 15 residues.

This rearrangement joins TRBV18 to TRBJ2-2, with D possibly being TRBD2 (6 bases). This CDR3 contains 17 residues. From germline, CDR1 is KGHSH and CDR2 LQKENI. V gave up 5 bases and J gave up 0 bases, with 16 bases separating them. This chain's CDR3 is CASSVGLARPNTGELFF. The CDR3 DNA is TGTGCCAGCTCAGTGGGTCTAGCGAGACCGAACACCGGGGAGCTGTTTTTT.

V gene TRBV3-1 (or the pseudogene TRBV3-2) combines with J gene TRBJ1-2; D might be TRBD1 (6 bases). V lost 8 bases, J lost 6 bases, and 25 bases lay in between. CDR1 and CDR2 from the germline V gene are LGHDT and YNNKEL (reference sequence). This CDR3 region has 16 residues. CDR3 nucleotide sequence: TGTGCCAGCGGACAATTGGGGGGCCGGACGACGGATGGCTACACCTTC. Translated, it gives CASGQLGGRTTDGYTF.

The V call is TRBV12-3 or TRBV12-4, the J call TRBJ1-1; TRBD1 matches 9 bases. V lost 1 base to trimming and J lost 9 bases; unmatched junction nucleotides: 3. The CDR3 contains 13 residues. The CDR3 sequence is CASSLGTGEKAFF. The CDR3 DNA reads TGTGCCAGCAGTTTAGGGACAGGGGAAAAAGCTTTCTTT.

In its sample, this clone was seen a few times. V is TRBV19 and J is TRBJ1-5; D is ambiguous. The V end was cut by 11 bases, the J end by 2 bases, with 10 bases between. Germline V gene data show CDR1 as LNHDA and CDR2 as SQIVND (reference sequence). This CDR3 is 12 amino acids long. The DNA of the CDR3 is TGTGCCCGAAGGGAGGGCAATCAGCCCCAGCATTTT. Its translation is CARREGNQPQHF.

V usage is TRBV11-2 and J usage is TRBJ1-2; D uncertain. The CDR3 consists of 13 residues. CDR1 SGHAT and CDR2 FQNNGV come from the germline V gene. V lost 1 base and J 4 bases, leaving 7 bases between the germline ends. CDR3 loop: CASSLGGFYGYTF. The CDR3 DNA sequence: TGTGCCAGCAGCTTAGGAGGCTTCTATGGCTACACCTTC.

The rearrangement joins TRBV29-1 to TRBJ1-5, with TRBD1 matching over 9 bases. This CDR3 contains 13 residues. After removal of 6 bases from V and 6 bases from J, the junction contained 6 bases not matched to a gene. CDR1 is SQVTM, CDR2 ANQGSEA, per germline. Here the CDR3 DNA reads TGCAGCGTCGGGACAGGGAGGGGTCAGCCCCAGCATTTT. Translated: CSVGTGRGQPQHF.

The CDR3 spells CASSGRTGPNEKLFF. CDR3 coding DNA: TGTGCCAGCAGCGGGAGGACAGGCCCTAATGAAAAACTGTTTTTT. V gene TRBV9 combines with J gene TRBJ1-4; 7 bases fit TRBD1. The CDR3 consists of 15 residues. Per the germline V gene, CDR1 is SGDLS and CDR2 is YYNGEE. V shed 3 bases and J 3 bases; nucleotides not matched to a gene: 5.

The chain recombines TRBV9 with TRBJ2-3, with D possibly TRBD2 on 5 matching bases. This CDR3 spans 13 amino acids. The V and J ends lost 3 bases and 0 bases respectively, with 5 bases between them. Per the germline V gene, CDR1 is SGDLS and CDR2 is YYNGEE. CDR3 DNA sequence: TGTGCCAGCAGCGGGACTAGCACAGATACGCAGTATTTT. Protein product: CASSGTSTDTQYF.

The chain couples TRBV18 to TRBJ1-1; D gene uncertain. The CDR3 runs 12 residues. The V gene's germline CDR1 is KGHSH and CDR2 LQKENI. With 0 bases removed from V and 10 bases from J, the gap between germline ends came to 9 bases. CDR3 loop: CASSPPSRRAFF. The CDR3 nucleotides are TGTGCCAGCTCACCACCGAGTAGGAGAGCTTTCTTT. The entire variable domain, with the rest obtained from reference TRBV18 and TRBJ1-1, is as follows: NAGVMQNPRHLVRRRGQEARLRCSPMKGHSHVYWYRQLPEEGLKFMVYLQKENIIDESGMPKERFSAEFPKEGPSILRIQQVVRGDSAAYFCASSPPSRRAFFGQGTRLTVV.

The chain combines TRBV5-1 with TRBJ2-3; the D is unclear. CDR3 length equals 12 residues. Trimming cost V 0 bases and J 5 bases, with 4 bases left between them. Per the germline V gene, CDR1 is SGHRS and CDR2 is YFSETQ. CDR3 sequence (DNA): TGCGCCAGCAGCTTGGGGGAAGATACGCAGTATTTT. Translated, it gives CASSLGEDTQYF.

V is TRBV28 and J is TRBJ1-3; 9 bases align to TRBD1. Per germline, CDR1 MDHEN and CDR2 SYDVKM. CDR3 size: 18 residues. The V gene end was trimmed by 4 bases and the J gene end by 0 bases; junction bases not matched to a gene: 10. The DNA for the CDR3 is TGTGCCAGCAGTTCATGGACAGGGGAAGCGTACTCTGGAAACACCATATATTTT. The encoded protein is CASSSWTGEAYSGNTIYF.

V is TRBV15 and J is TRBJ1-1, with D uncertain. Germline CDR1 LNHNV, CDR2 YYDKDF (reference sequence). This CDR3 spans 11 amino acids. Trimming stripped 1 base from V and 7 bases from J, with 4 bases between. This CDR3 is CATSRGFEAFF. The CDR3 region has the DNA TGTGCCACCAGCAGAGGGTTTGAAGCTTTCTTT.

For the CDR3, the DNA is TGTGCCAGCAAACGGGACACCCAACCACCCCTCCACTTT. Residues: CASKRDTQPPLHF. The chain employs TRBV6-5 and TRBJ1-6; D perhaps matches TRBD1 (6 bases). The germline V gene encodes CDR1 MNHEY and CDR2 SVGAGI. The germline V and J ends were trimmed by 7 bases and 11 bases, with 15 bases remaining between them. This CDR3 is 13 amino acids long.

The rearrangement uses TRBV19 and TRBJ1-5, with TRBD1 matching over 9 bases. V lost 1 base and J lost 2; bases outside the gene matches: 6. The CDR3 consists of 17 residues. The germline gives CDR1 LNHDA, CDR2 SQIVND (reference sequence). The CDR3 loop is CASSIAGQGFGNQPQHF. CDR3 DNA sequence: TGTGCCAGTAGTATAGCGGGACAGGGATTCGGCAATCAGCCCCAGCATTTT.

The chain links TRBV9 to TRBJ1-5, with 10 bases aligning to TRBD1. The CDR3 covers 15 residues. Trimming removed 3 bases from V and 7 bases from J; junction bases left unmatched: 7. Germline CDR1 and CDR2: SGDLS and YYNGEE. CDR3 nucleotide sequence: TGTGCCAGCAGCGCCGGACAGGGGGTAGGACAGCCCCAGCATTTT. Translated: CASSAGQGVGQPQHF.

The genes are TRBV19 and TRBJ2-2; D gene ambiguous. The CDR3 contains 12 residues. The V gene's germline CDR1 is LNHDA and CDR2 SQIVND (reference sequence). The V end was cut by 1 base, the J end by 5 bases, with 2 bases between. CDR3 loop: CASSIVTGELFF. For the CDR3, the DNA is TGTGCCAGTAGTATAGTGACCGGGGAGCTGTTTTTT.

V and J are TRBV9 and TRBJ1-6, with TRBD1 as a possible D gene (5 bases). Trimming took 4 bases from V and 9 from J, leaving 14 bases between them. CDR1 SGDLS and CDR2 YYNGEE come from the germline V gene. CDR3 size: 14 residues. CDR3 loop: CASSLDLGGSPLHF. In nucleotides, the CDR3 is TGTGCCAGCAGCCTGGACCTGGGGGGTTCACCCCTCCACTTT.

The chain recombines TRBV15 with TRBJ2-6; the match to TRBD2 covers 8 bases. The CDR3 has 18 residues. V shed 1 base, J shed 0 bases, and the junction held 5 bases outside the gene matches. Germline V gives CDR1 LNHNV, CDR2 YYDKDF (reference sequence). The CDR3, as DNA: TGTGCCACCAGCAGAGTGGGGACTAGTTTCTCTGGGGCCAACGTCCTGACTTTC. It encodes CATSRVGTSFSGANVLTF.

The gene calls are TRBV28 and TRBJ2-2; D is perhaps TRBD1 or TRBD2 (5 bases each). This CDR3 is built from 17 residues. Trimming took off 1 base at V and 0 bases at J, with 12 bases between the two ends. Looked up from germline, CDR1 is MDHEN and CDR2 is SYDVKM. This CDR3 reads CASSLFSRGTNTGELFF. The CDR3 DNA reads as TGTGCCAGCAGTTTATTTTCCCGGGGCACGAACACCGGGGAGCTGTTTTTT.

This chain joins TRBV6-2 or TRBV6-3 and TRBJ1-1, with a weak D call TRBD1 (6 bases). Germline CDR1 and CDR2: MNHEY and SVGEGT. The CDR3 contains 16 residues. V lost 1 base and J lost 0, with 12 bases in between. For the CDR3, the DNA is TGTGCCAGCAGTTACTTACTGACAGGCATGAACACTGAAGCTTTCTTT. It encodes CASSYLLTGMNTEAFF.

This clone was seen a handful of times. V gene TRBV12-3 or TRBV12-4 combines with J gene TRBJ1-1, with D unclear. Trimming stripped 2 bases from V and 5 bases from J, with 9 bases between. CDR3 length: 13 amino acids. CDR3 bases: TGTGCCAGCAGTTTATGGGATCGAACTGAAGCTTTCTTT. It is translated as CASSLWDRTEAFF.